This T cell receptor (beta chain) derives from a study of preoperative IRX-2 immunotherapy in early breast cancer. Indicated treatment: preoperative locoregional IRX-2 cytokine immunotherapy. Assay: immunoSEQ multiplex PCR; the TCRdb copy retains only in-frame clones and omits some. This table has approximately 96,000 clones, 86% appearing once. CDR3 length: 13 residues. J gave up 7 bases and V 10 bases, and 8 bases lay outside the gene matches. Per germline, CDR1 LNHDA and CDR2 SQIVND (reference sequence). The starting material was tumor tissue, obtained after IRX-2 immunotherapy. The receptor comes from a human donor with breast cancer. The V and J genes are TRBV19 and TRBJ1-5; 9 bases line up with TRBD1. The CDR3 loop reads CATDRGAGQPQHF. The CDR3 region has the DNA TGTGCCACCGACAGGGGGGCGGGGCAGCCCCAGCATTTT.